One T cell receptor (beta chain) is described in this entry. This specimen belongs to a study of blood T cells in healthy people across ages. Germline V CDR1 and CDR2: WSHSY, SAAADI. The CDR3 is 13 residues long. The V end was cut by 6 bases, the J end by 3 bases, with 11 bases between. The study isolated at least 7 million PBMCs from each sample. The use of a sample-barcoded 5' primer and a J-beta primer mix characterized a second PCR of about 7 to 12 cycles. Each cDNA was tagged by a template-switch adaptor containing 12 random nucleotides. TCRdb re-analysed the 5' RACE reads in MiXCR, keeping a single row per CDR3 protein. The sample lists around 970,000 distinct CDR3 sequences, about 51% seen once, with about 21% in the top ten.

This sequence was found in a woman in her fifties or sixties in good health. The J gene is TRBJ1-1, the V gene TRBV10-2; D gene ambiguous. The sample taken for sequencing was blood. The CDR3 sequence: CASRADGYTEAFF. For the CDR3, the DNA is TGCGCCAGCAGGGCGGACGGATACACTGAAGCTTTCTTT.